These 18 T cell receptor beta chains originate from one sample sequenced in a study of T cells in tuberculosis listed by TCRdb under 2018. Libraries were constructed by the immunoSEQ multiplex PCR assay. TCRdb provides this immuneACCESS table in a form limited to in-frame rearrangements. Some clones are lacking; in checked studies, under half of them reflect an unresolved V gene, and why the rest are absent is not known. The sample table contains more than 30,000 clones; only one count was recorded for about 97% of them. The ten largest make up 6.2% of the sample. The specimen was PBMCs. The source is a donor between 5 and 29 years old with latent tuberculosis or without tuberculosis infection.

This rearrangement joins TRBV7-9 to TRBJ2-7; a weak D match, TRBD2 (7 bases). The CDR3 totals 13 residues. The V gene lost 5 bases and the J gene lost 6 bases, with 14 bases spanning the gap. The germline V gene has CDR1 SEHNR and CDR2 FQNEAQ (reference sequence). In nucleotides, the CDR3 is TGTGCCAGCAGCCTATGGGAGGGGGGCGAGCAGTACTTC. It specifies CASSLWEGGEQYF. The whole variable domain, remainder taken from reference TRBV7-9 and TRBJ2-7, is DTGVSQNPRHKITKRGQNVTFRCDPISEHNRLYWYRQTLGQGPEFLTYFQNEAQLEKSRLLSDRFSAERPKGSFSTLEIQRTEQGDSAMYLCASSLWEGGEQYFGPGTRLTVT.

V gene TRBV27 combines with J gene TRBJ2-7; TRBD2 matches at 7 bases. The CDR3 sequence is 14 residues long. Germline V gene sequence: CDR1 MNHEY, CDR2 SMNVEV (reference sequence). Trimming at V came to 6 bases and at J to 5 bases, leaving 10 bases not matched to a gene. The DNA for the CDR3 is TGTGCCAGCAGCAGGACTAGATCCCCCCACGAGCAGTACTTC. Encoded protein: CASSRTRSPHEQYF.

CDR3 loop: CASSTGGMDEKLFF. In nucleotides, the CDR3 is TGCGCCAGCAGCACAGGGGGCATGGATGAAAAACTGTTTTTT. This chain links TRBV5-1 with TRBJ1-4; 9 bases map to TRBD1. Germline CDR1 reads SGHRS; CDR2 reads YFSETQ. The CDR3 runs 14 residues. After removal of 4 bases from V and 6 bases from J, the junction contained 4 bases not matched to a gene.

In its sample, this clone was seen once. This chain uses TRBV5-1 with TRBJ2-1, with 12 bases aligning to TRBD2. Trimming cost V 0 bases and J 9 bases; bases outside gene matches: 16. This CDR3 is built from 19 residues. CDR1 is SGHRS and CDR2 is YFSETQ in the germline V gene. CDR3 in DNA: TGCGCCAGCAGCTTGGTTTCGCCTAGCGGGGGGGCCCCGGCGGGTGAGCAGTTCTTC. Protein sequence: CASSLVSPSGGAPAGEQFF.

The genes are TRBV5-1 and TRBJ2-5, with a tentative D call TRBD1 (6 bases). This CDR3 contains 16 residues. Germline V gives CDR1 SGHRS, CDR2 YFSETQ. V dropped 3 bases and J dropped 3 bases, with 18 bases sitting between them. The CDR3 here is CASSYLTSGVEETQYF. The CDR3, as DNA: TGCGCCAGCAGCTATTTAACGTCAGGGGTCGAAGAGACCCAGTACTTC.

V and J are TRBV2 and TRBJ2-7; the match to TRBD1 covers 7 bases. V shed 4 bases, J shed 3 bases, and the junction held 6 bases outside the gene matches. Germline lookup yields CDR1 SNHLY and CDR2 FYNNEI. This CDR3 is 14 amino acids long. In nucleotides, the CDR3 is TGTGCCAGCAGTGGGAGGACAGGCTACTACGAGCAGTACTTC. It is translated as CASSGRTGYYEQYF. Full variable domain (remainder filled in from reference TRBV2 and TRBJ2-7): EPEVTQTPSHQVTQMGQEVILRCVPISNHLYFYWYRQILGQKVEFLVSFYNNEISEKSEIFDDQFSVERPDGSNFTLKIRSTKLEDSAMYFCASSGRTGYYEQYFGPGTRLTVT.

CDR3 in DNA: TGTGCCAGCAGTCCACGAAGCGGGCCCTCCTACGAGCAGTACTTC. Translation gives CASSPRSGPSYEQYF. The genes are TRBV9 and TRBJ2-7; TRBD2 is a possible D gene (6 bases). The V and J ends lost 5 bases and 0 bases respectively, with 15 bases between them. There are 15 residues in the CDR3. Germline values: CDR1 SGDLS, CDR2 YYNGEE.

V usage is TRBV6-5 and J usage is TRBJ1-2; 7 bases fit TRBD1. The ends lost 0 bases at V and 7 bases at J; junction bases unmatched: 11. Germline values: CDR1 MNHEY, CDR2 SVGAGI. The CDR3 totals 16 residues. DNA of the CDR3: TGTGCCAGCAGTTACTCGTGGGGTAAAAGGGGGCCTGGCTACACCTTC. Translation: CASSYSWGKRGPGYTF.

This clone occurred once. The V call is TRBV28, the J call TRBJ2-3; 9 bases are shared with TRBD2. With 7 bases clipped from V and 2 bases from J, the junction kept 13 bases outside the gene matches. Germline V gene sequence: CDR1 MDHEN, CDR2 SYDVKM. This CDR3 region has 17 residues. The CDR3 here is CASTQGGLAGITDTQYF. CDR3 bases: TGTGCCAGCACCCAAGGGGGGCTAGCGGGAATCACAGATACGCAGTATTTT.

The chain joins TRBV19 to TRBJ2-1; 11 nucleotides align to TRBD2. Trimming took 3 bases from V and 12 from J; bases not matched to a gene: 13. The length of the CDR3 is 16 residues. CDR1 and CDR2 (germline): LNHDA, SQIVND (reference sequence). The CDR3 region has the DNA TGTGCCAGTAGTATCGCGACTAGCGGGGCCCCGAACGCGCAGTTCTTC. Protein product: CASSIATSGAPNAQFF.

The rearrangement links TRBV19 to TRBJ2-5; D is unclear. Germline V gene sequence: CDR1 LNHDA, CDR2 SQIVND (reference sequence). This CDR3 region has 14 residues. V was pared by 3 bases and J by 5 bases, with 13 bases between. The CDR3 region has the DNA TGTGCCAGTAGTATCGGTACGCGAGAGGAGACCCAGTACTTC. This gives the protein CASSIGTREETQYF.

The chain is built from TRBV2 and TRBJ2-7, with 8 bases aligning to TRBD1. The CDR3 is 13 amino acids. From germline, CDR1 is SNHLY and CDR2 FYNNEI. Trimming at V came to 7 bases and at J to 1 base, leaving 3 bases not matched to a gene. The CDR3: CASNRDRSYEQYF. The CDR3 nucleotides are TGTGCCAGCAACCGGGACAGGTCCTACGAGCAGTACTTC.

The V gene is TRBV5-1, the J gene TRBJ2-5; D might be TRBD2 (6 bases). The CDR3 extends over 15 amino acids. V lost 5 bases to trimming and J lost 5 bases, with 19 bases between them. Germline V gene lookup returns CDR1 SGHRS and CDR2 YFSETQ. DNA of the CDR3: TGCGCCAGCAGGAAAGGCGGGGCGCGGGTGGAGACCCAGTACTTC. It yields the protein CASRKGGARVETQYF.

The chain employs TRBV6-5 and TRBJ2-2, with 7 nucleotides matching TRBD1. This CDR3 region has 14 residues. With 7 bases clipped from V and 4 bases from J, the junction kept 6 bases outside the gene matches. Germline V CDR1 and CDR2: MNHEY, SVGAGI. CDR3 in DNA: TGTGCCAGCAACCCAGACAGGGCCACCGGGGAGCTGTTTTTT. It specifies CASNPDRATGELFF.

V and J are TRBV5-3 and TRBJ2-7; maybe TRBD1 (6 bases). TRBV5-3 carries the ORF label, with uncertain function. The CDR3 has 10 amino acids. V was shortened by 4 bases and J by 7 bases, with 6 bases between the two germline ends. CDR3 sequence: CARSQGEQYF. CDR3 DNA sequence: TGTGCCAGAAGCCAGGGGGAGCAGTACTTC.

The genes are TRBV5-1 and TRBJ2-7, with TRBD2 as a possible D gene (5 bases). Germline V gene lookup returns CDR1 SGHRS and CDR2 YFSETQ. Trimming cost V 1 base and J 2 bases, with 10 bases left between them. This CDR3 has 14 amino acids. CDR3 nucleotides: TGCGCCAGCAGCTTGTGGGAGTTCCCCTACGAGCAGTACTTC. Its protein product is CASSLWEFPYEQYF.

The J gene is TRBJ2-3, the V gene TRBV28; TRBD2 agrees at 7 bases. This CDR3 is 15 amino acids long. Trimming removed 3 bases from V and 5 bases from J; junction bases left unmatched: 8. Germline CDR1 MDHEN, CDR2 SYDVKM. This chain's CDR3 is CASSLATREGDTQYF. In nucleotides, the CDR3 is TGTGCCAGCAGTTTGGCAACAAGGGAGGGAGATACGCAGTATTTT.

The chain has TRBV19 and TRBJ1-1, with a weak D call TRBD1 (6 bases). The V and J ends lost 7 bases and 6 bases respectively, with 15 bases between them. The germline V gene has CDR1 LNHDA and CDR2 SQIVND (reference sequence). This CDR3 spans 13 amino acids. The CDR3 DNA reads TGTGCCAGTACGAACAGGGTAAGGTCTGAAGCTTTCTTT. This codes for CASTNRVRSEAFF.